A selection of T cell receptor beta chains follows, all from one sample in a study of T cells in Graves' hyperthyroidism and ophthalmopathy. TCRdb itself ran the multiplex PCR reads through MiXCR, one entry per CDR3 protein. The sample consists of 600,000 to 650,000 distinct CDR3 sequences, 15% to 20% of them appearing once. The sequenced sample was blood. The source is a young woman with Graves' hyperthyroidism. Both conserved end residues are part of each CDR3. The D gene is left open where the match is weak. Clone size, where shown, is once, few, many, or a class for clones that have expanded.

clone size: few
CDR3 length: 16
J gene: TRBJ2-4
D gene: TRBD2
V gene: TRBV12-3/TRBV12-4
CDR3 protein: CASSPTSGRAKNIQYF
CDR3 DNA: TGTGCCAGCAGTCCAACTAGCGGGAGGGCCAAAAACATTCAGTACTTC

clone size: many
CDR3 length: 13
J gene: TRBJ1-1
D gene: TRBD1
V gene: TRBV28
CDR3 protein: CASSLRDRGNAFF
CDR3 DNA: TGTGCCAGCAGCCTAAGGGACAGGGGGAATGCTTTCTTT

clone size: many
CDR3 length: 16
J gene: TRBJ2-7
D gene: TRBD2
V gene: TRBV29-1
CDR3 protein: CSATLITREGSYEQYF
CDR3 DNA: TGCAGCGCCACCCTAATAACAAGGGAGGGGTCCTACGAGCAGTACTTC

clone size: .
CDR3 length: 13
J gene: TRBJ1-1
D gene: .
V gene: TRBV19
CDR3 protein: CATQRRGGTEAFF
CDR3 DNA: TGTGCCACGCAAAGAAGGGGGGGGACTGAAGCTTTCTTT

clone size: many
CDR3 length: 13
J gene: TRBJ1-6
D gene: .
V gene: TRBV2
CDR3 protein: CASSGEGSSPLHF
CDR3 DNA: TGTGCCAGCAGTGGGGAGGGTAGCTCACCCCTCCACTTT

clone size: many
CDR3 length: 15
J gene: TRBJ2-7
D gene: TRBD2
V gene: TRBV7-2
CDR3 protein: CASSEGLAVNYEQYF
CDR3 DNA: TGTGCCAGCAGCGAGGGACTAGCTGTAAACTACGAGCAGTACTTC

clone size: few
CDR3 length: 14
J gene: TRBJ2-1
D gene: TRBD2
V gene: TRBV29-1
CDR3 protein: CSVDFSGIYNEQFF
CDR3 DNA: TGCAGCGTTGATTTTAGCGGGATCTACAATGAGCAGTTCTTC

clone size: .
CDR3 length: 15
J gene: TRBJ1-1
D gene: TRBD1
V gene: TRBV27
CDR3 protein: CASSLMGQAFNEAFF
CDR3 DNA: TGTGCCAGCAGCCTCATGGGACAGGCCTTTAATGAAGCTTTCTTT

clone size: many
CDR3 length: 15
J gene: TRBJ2-7
D gene: TRBD1
V gene: TRBV28
CDR3 protein: CASSSSQGTGYEQYF
CDR3 DNA: TGTGCCAGCAGTTCAAGCCAGGGGACAGGTTACGAGCAGTACTTC

clone size: few
CDR3 length: 14
J gene: TRBJ1-1
D gene: .
V gene: TRBV20-1
CDR3 protein: CSARDPRQVSEAFF
CDR3 DNA: TGCAGTGCTAGAGATCCGAGACAGGTTTCTGAAGCTTTCTTT

clone size: many
CDR3 length: 15
J gene: TRBJ1-1
D gene: .
V gene: TRBV5-4
CDR3 protein: CASSLGFGGWTEAFF
CDR3 DNA: TGTGCCAGCAGCTTGGGTTTCGGGGGCTGGACTGAAGCTTTCTTT

clone size: many
CDR3 length: 13
J gene: TRBJ2-2
D gene: .
V gene: TRBV30
CDR3 protein: CAWMGENTGELFF
CDR3 DNA: TGTGCCTGGATGGGAGAAAACACCGGGGAGCTGTTTTTT

clone size: many
CDR3 length: 12
J gene: TRBJ1-1
D gene: .
V gene: TRBV20-1
CDR3 protein: CSASTHLPEAFF
CDR3 DNA: TGCAGTGCTAGTACACACTTACCTGAAGCTTTCTTT

clone size: .
CDR3 length: 13
J gene: TRBJ2-1
D gene: .
V gene: TRBV6-4
CDR3 protein: CASSILPSNEQFF
CDR3 DNA: TGTGCCAGCAGCATACTTCCTAGCAATGAGCAGTTCTTC

clone size: many
CDR3 length: 12
J gene: TRBJ2-5
D gene: .
V gene: TRBV12-3/TRBV12-4
CDR3 protein: CASGYRRETQYF
CDR3 DNA: TGTGCCAGCGGATATAGACGGGAGACCCAGTACTTC

clone size: many
CDR3 length: 15
J gene: TRBJ1-4
D gene: TRBD1
V gene: TRBV2
CDR3 protein: CASSRRGLDNEKLFF
CDR3 DNA: TGTGCCAGCAGCCGCAGGGGGCTGGATAATGAAAAACTGTTTTTT

clone size: .
CDR3 length: 14
J gene: TRBJ2-1
D gene: .
V gene: TRBV9
CDR3 protein: CASSVGLDHNEQFF
CDR3 DNA: TGTGCCAGCAGCGTAGGCTTGGACCACAATGAGCAGTTCTTC

clone size: .
CDR3 length: 13
J gene: TRBJ2-7
D gene: .
V gene: TRBV5-4
CDR3 protein: CASNQQGSYEQYF
CDR3 DNA: TGTGCCAGCAACCAACAGGGAAGCTACGAGCAGTACTTC

clone size: many
CDR3 length: 11
J gene: TRBJ2-7
D gene: .
V gene: TRBV28
CDR3 protein: CASSENYEQYF
CDR3 DNA: TGTGCCAGCAGTGAGAACTACGAGCAGTACTTC

clone size: once
CDR3 length: 16
J gene: TRBJ1-4
D gene: .
V gene: TRBV15
CDR3 protein: CATSNKQGTGGEKLFF
CDR3 DNA: TGTGCCACCAGCAATAAGCAGGGTACTGGTGGTGAAAAACTGTTTTTT

clone size: .
CDR3 length: 15
J gene: TRBJ2-2
D gene: TRBD1
V gene: TRBV6-1
CDR3 protein: CASSPGGIGTGELFF
CDR3 DNA: TGTGCCAGCAGTCCAGGGGGTATTGGGACCGGGGAGCTGTTTTTT

clone size: .
CDR3 length: 15
J gene: TRBJ2-1
D gene: TRBD2
V gene: TRBV7-3
CDR3 protein: CASSSTSVSYNEQFF
CDR3 DNA: TGTGCCAGCAGCTCGACTAGCGTCTCCTACAATGAGCAGTTCTTC

clone size: .
CDR3 length: 13
J gene: TRBJ2-3
D gene: .
V gene: TRBV6-2/TRBV6-3
CDR3 protein: CASISAPTDTQYF
CDR3 DNA: TGTGCCAGCATTAGCGCCCCCACAGATACGCAGTATTTT

clone size: .
CDR3 length: 15
J gene: TRBJ2-3
D gene: .
V gene: TRBV5-1
CDR3 protein: CASSFQLAEYDTQYF
CDR3 DNA: TGCGCCAGCAGCTTTCAACTAGCCGAATACGATACGCAGTATTTT

clone size: many
CDR3 length: 13
J gene: TRBJ2-7
D gene: TRBD1
V gene: TRBV12-3/TRBV12-4
CDR3 protein: CASSLGTGSEQYF
CDR3 DNA: TGTGCCAGCAGTCTGGGGACAGGGAGTGAGCAGTACTTC

clone size: few
CDR3 length: 16
J gene: TRBJ1-4
D gene: .
V gene: TRBV28
CDR3 protein: CASSFGWGLEGSLLFF
CDR3 DNA: TGTGCCAGCAGTTTTGGATGGGGGCTTGAGGGGAGTTTACTGTTTTTT

clone size: .
CDR3 length: 15
J gene: TRBJ2-7
D gene: TRBD2
V gene: TRBV30
CDR3 protein: CAWSFLAGAAYEQYF
CDR3 DNA: TGTGCCTGGAGTTTTCTAGCGGGAGCTGCCTACGAGCAGTACTTC

clone size: many
CDR3 length: 11
J gene: TRBJ2-7
D gene: .
V gene: TRBV12-3/TRBV12-4
CDR3 protein: CASTAGLEQYF
CDR3 DNA: TGTGCCAGCACCGCCGGACTCGAGCAGTACTTC

clone size: many
CDR3 length: 13
J gene: TRBJ1-1
D gene: .
V gene: TRBV30
CDR3 protein: CAWSVGANTEAFF
CDR3 DNA: TGTGCCTGGAGTGTGGGGGCGAACACTGAAGCTTTCTTT

clone size: .
CDR3 length: 13
J gene: TRBJ2-5
D gene: .
V gene: TRBV6-2/TRBV6-3
CDR3 protein: CASNPDSWETQYF
CDR3 DNA: TGTGCCAGCAACCCAGACAGTTGGGAGACCCAGTACTTC

clone size: many
CDR3 length: 12
J gene: TRBJ1-6
D gene: .
V gene: TRBV2
CDR3 protein: CASGTRVSPLHF
CDR3 DNA: TGTGCCAGCGGTACGAGGGTTTCACCCCTCCACTTT

clone size: many
CDR3 length: 15
J gene: TRBJ2-7
D gene: TRBD1
V gene: TRBV6-1
CDR3 protein: CASSERDRGYVEQYF
CDR3 DNA: TGTGCCAGCAGTGAACGGGACAGGGGATATGTCGAGCAGTACTTC

clone size: many
CDR3 length: 13
J gene: TRBJ2-7
D gene: TRBD2
V gene: TRBV7-8
CDR3 protein: CASSSSRRGGQYF
CDR3 DNA: TGTGCCAGCAGCTCATCCCGACGCGGGGGGCAGTACTTC

clone size: few
CDR3 length: 15
J gene: TRBJ2-1
D gene: TRBD2
V gene: TRBV2
CDR3 protein: CASSDPLAGDNEQFF
CDR3 DNA: TGTGCCAGCAGTGACCCGCTAGCGGGGGATAATGAGCAGTTCTTC

clone size: .
CDR3 length: 16
J gene: TRBJ1-4
D gene: TRBD1
V gene: TRBV5-5
CDR3 protein: CASTSRGTGPNEKLFF
CDR3 DNA: TGTGCCAGCACGAGTAGGGGGACAGGGCCGAATGAAAAACTGTTTTTT

clone size: .
CDR3 length: 11
J gene: TRBJ2-7
D gene: TRBD2
V gene: TRBV30
CDR3 protein: CAWSASGEQYF
CDR3 DNA: TGTGCCTGGAGTGCTAGCGGCGAGCAGTACTTC

clone size: .
CDR3 length: 14
J gene: TRBJ1-6
D gene: .
V gene: TRBV7-6
CDR3 protein: CASSPRHGGSPLHF
CDR3 DNA: TGTGCCAGCAGCCCGAGACATGGAGGGTCACCCCTCCACTTT

clone size: many
CDR3 length: 13
J gene: TRBJ1-1
D gene: TRBD1
V gene: TRBV27
CDR3 protein: CASSLGTASEAFF
CDR3 DNA: TGTGCCAGCAGTTTAGGGACAGCCTCTGAAGCTTTCTTT

clone size: .
CDR3 length: 20
J gene: TRBJ2-4
D gene: .
V gene: TRBV6-1
CDR3 protein: CASSEANVNPRDFVGNIQYF
CDR3 DNA: TGTGCCAGCAGTGAAGCGAACGTCAACCCCCGGGACTTTGTTGGAAACATTCAGTACTTC

clone size: many
CDR3 length: 15
J gene: TRBJ1-5
D gene: TRBD1
V gene: TRBV5-5
CDR3 protein: CASSRDRGGNQPQHF
CDR3 DNA: TGTGCCAGCAGTCGAGACAGGGGCGGCAATCAGCCCCAGCATTTT

clone size: few
CDR3 length: 15
J gene: TRBJ1-1
D gene: .
V gene: TRBV29-1
CDR3 protein: CSISAPGAITGEAFF
CDR3 DNA: TGCAGCATCTCCGCCCCAGGGGCGATTACCGGTGAAGCTTTCTTT

clone size: many
CDR3 length: 15
J gene: TRBJ2-1
D gene: TRBD2
V gene: TRBV3-1
CDR3 protein: CASSHNSGSYNEQFF
CDR3 DNA: TGTGCCAGCAGCCATAATAGCGGGAGCTACAATGAGCAGTTCTTC

clone size: many
CDR3 length: 18
J gene: TRBJ2-3
D gene: TRBD2
V gene: TRBV6-5
CDR3 protein: CASSYDAGEFFSTDTQYF
CDR3 DNA: TGTGCCAGCAGTTACGATGCGGGGGAGTTCTTCAGCACAGATACGCAGTATTTT

clone size: few
CDR3 length: 15
J gene: TRBJ2-7
D gene: .
V gene: TRBV20-1
CDR3 protein: CSALRTDGASYEQYF
CDR3 DNA: TGCAGTGCACTAAGGACAGATGGAGCCTCCTACGAGCAGTACTTC